These T cell receptor beta chains were read from a single sample in a study of OX40 agonist ivuxolimab in advanced cancers. Sequenced by immunoSEQ multiplex PCR; TCRdb stores in-frame clones only, minus some. Of 80,000 to 100,000 clones listed, around nine tenths are singletons. Sequencing was performed on CD4+ or CD8+ T cells sorted from blood, taken in a trial of the OX40 agonist ivuxolimab. All receptors derive from an adult with an advanced solid tumor such as melanoma, head and neck, liver or kidney cancer. Each CDR3 is given with its conserved first and last residue. A D gene is named only where the DNA matches it firmly. Some rows mark clone size as missing; the rest say once, few, many or name a class of expanded clone.

length	V	J	size	D	CDR3	DNA
13	TRBV5-5	TRBJ2-7	.	.	CASSLDRAYEQYF	TGTGCCAGCAGCTTGGACAGGGCCTACGAGCAGTACTTC
17	TRBV13	TRBJ1-6	.	.	CASSLAPSSKYNSPLHF	TGTGCCAGCAGCTTAGCCCCCAGTTCCAAGTATAATTCACCCCTCCACTTT
15	TRBV18	TRBJ2-1	.	TRBD2	CATQLAGGPKDEQFF	TGTGCCACCCAACTAGCGGGGGGGCCGAAGGATGAGCAGTTCTTC
16	TRBV7-9	TRBJ2-7	.	.	CASSLGRGTRGDEQYF	TGTGCCAGCAGCTTAGGTCGGGGCACCAGAGGGGACGAGCAGTACTTC
13	TRBV7-6	TRBJ2-3	.	TRBD2	CATGTTDTDTQYF	TGTGCCACCGGGACTACCGACACAGATACGCAGTATTTT
15	TRBV7-2	TRBJ2-2	.	.	CASSLKGVVAGELFF	TGTGCCAGCAGCTTAAAGGGGGTCGTAGCCGGGGAGCTGTTTTTT
15	TRBV6-5	TRBJ2-7	.	TRBD2	CASSYMGGGHYEQYF	TGTGCCAGCAGTTACATGGGCGGGGGGCATTACGAGCAGTACTTC
16	TRBV19	TRBJ1-1	.	.	CASSNPGGSGNTEAFF	TGTGCCAGTAGTAATCCCGGTGGGAGCGGGAACACTGAAGCTTTCTTT
19	TRBV6-4	TRBJ1-6	.	.	CASSDSPSNRSEVRSPLHF	TGTGCCAGCAGTGACTCCCCCTCCAACAGGTCTGAGGTGCGTTCACCCCTCCACTTT
14	TRBV5-5	TRBJ1-2	.	.	CASSLAMDSGGYTF	TGTGCCAGCAGCTTGGCTATGGACAGTGGTGGCTACACCTTC
14	TRBV7-2	TRBJ2-5	once	TRBD1	CASSLERDRGPRYF	TGTGCCAGCAGCTTAGAGAGGGACAGGGGCCCCCGGTACTTC
15	TRBV6-5	TRBJ2-7	.	TRBD2	CASSPLAGGSYEQYF	TGTGCCAGCAGTCCCCTAGCGGGGGGCTCCTACGAGCAGTACTTC
14	TRBV2	TRBJ2-2	.	.	CASSSTYNTGELFF	TGTGCCAGCAGTTCTACTTACAACACCGGGGAGCTGTTTTTT
14	TRBV6-1	TRBJ2-7	once	TRBD2	CASSPSGGSYEQYF	TGTGCCAGCTCTCCCTCGGGGGGCTCCTACGAGCAGTACTTC
15	TRBV18	TRBJ2-6	.	.	CASSPAVLGANVLTF	TGTGCCAGCTCACCAGCGGTCCTAGGGGCCAACGTCCTGACTTTC
16	TRBV7-3	TRBJ2-2	.	TRBD1	CASRKPGTGNTGELFF	TGTGCCAGCAGGAAGCCCGGGACAGGGAACACCGGGGAGCTGTTTTTT
17	TRBV9	TRBJ2-3	.	.	CASSVGGRTDSTDTQYF	TGTGCCAGCAGCGTAGGTGGGCGGACGGATAGCACAGATACGCAGTATTTT
15	TRBV18	TRBJ1-6	.	.	CASSPRGEEGSPLHF	TGTGCCAGCTCACCACGCGGGGAAGAGGGTTCACCCCTCCACTTT
14	TRBV19	TRBJ1-1	.	.	CASSLQNMNTEAFF	TGTGCCAGTAGTCTACAGAATATGAACACTGAAGCTTTCTTT
13	TRBV7-7	TRBJ2-2	.	.	CASSPDITGELFF	TGTGCCAGCAGCCCAGACATTACCGGGGAGCTGTTTTTT
14	TRBV12-5	TRBJ1-4	once	TRBD1	CASGGDRGREKLFF	TGTGCTAGTGGTGGAGACAGGGGGCGTGAAAAACTGTTTTTT
12	TRBV30	TRBJ1-3	once	.	CAWTDSGNTIYF	TGTGCCTGGACAGACTCTGGAAACACCATATATTTT
17	TRBV19	TRBJ2-6	.	.	CASSKGSGVSGANVLTF	TGTGCCAGTAGTAAAGGGTCAGGGGTATCTGGGGCCAACGTCCTGACTTTC
12	TRBV10-1	TRBJ1-5	.	.	CASSDLGQPQHF	TGCGCCAGCAGTGACTTGGGTCAGCCCCAGCATTTT
13	TRBV7-2	TRBJ1-2	.	.	CASSRERPNGYTF	TGTGCCAGCAGCCGAGAACGGCCAAATGGCTACACCTTC
16	TRBV7-7	TRBJ2-1	.	TRBD2	CASSSNLAGGNNEQFF	TGTGCTAGCAGCTCAAACCTAGCGGGGGGTAACAATGAGCAGTTCTTC
13	TRBV7-9	TRBJ1-1	few	.	CASSRGGQTEAFF	TGTGCCAGCAGCCGTGGTGGACAGACTGAAGCTTTCTTT
15	TRBV7-9	TRBJ2-7	.	.	CASSLEPGRSSEQYF	TGTGCCAGCAGCTTAGAACCAGGGCGGTCGTCCGAGCAGTACTTC